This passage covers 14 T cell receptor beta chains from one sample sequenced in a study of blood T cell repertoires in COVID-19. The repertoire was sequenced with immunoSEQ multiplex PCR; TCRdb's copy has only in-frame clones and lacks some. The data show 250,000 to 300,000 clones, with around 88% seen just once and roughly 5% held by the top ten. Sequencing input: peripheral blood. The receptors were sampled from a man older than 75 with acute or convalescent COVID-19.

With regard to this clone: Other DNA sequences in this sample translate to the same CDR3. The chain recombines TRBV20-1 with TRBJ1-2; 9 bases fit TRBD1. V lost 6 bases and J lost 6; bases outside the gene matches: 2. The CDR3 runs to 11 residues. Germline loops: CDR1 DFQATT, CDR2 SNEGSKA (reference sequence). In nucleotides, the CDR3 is TGCAGTGCAGGGGACAGGGATGGCTACACCTTC. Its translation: CSAGDRDGYTF.

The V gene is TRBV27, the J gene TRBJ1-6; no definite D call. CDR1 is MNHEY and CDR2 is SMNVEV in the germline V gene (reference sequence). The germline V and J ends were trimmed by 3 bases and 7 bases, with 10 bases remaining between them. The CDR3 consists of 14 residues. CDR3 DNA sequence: TGTGCCAGCAGTTTTTGGGCTACGAATTCACCCCTCCACTTT. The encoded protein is CASSFWATNSPLHF.

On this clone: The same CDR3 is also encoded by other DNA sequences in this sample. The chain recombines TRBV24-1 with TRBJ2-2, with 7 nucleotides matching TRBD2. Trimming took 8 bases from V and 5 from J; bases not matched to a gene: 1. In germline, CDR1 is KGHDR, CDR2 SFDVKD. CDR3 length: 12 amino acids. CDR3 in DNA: TGTGCCACCACCGGGGGGACCGGGGAGCTGTTTTTT. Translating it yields CATTGGTGELFF.

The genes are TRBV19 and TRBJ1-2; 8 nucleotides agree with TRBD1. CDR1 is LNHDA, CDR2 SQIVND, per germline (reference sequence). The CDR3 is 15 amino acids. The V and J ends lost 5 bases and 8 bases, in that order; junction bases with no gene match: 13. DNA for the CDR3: TGTGCCAGTAGTTCCAGACAGGGGTCATCGGGGGGCTACACCTTC. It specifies CASSSRQGSSGGYTF.

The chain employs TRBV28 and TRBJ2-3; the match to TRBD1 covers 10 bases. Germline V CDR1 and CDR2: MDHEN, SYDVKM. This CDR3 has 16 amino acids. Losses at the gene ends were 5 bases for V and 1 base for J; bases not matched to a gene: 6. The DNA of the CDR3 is TGTGCCAGCAGTGGGGGGGACAGGGGTGGCACAGATACGCAGTATTTT. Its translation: CASSGGDRGGTDTQYF.

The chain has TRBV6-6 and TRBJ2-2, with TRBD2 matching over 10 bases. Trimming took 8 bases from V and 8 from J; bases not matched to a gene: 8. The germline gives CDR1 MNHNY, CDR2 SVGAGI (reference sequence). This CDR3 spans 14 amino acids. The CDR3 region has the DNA TGTGCCAGCTTCGGGGCTAGCGGGAGTGGGGAGCTGTTTTTT. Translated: CASFGASGSGELFF.

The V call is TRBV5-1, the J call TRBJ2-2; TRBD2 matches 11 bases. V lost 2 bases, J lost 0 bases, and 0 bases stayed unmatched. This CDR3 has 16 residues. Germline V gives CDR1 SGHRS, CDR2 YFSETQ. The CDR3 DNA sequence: TGCGCCAGCAGCTTACTAGCGGGGGCGAACACCGGGGAGCTGTTTTTT. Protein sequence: CASSLLAGANTGELFF.

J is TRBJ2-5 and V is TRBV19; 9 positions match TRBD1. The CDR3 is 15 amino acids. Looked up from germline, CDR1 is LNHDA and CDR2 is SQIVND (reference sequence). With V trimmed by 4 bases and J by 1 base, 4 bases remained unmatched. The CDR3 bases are TGTGCCAGTAGTAGGACAGGGGACTTCCAAGAGACCCAGTACTTC. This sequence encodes CASSRTGDFQETQYF.

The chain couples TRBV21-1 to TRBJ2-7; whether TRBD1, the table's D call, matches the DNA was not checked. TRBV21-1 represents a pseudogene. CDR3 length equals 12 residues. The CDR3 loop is CASSKCHYEQYF. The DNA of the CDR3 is TGTGCCAGCAGTAAATGTCACTACGAGCAGTACTTC.

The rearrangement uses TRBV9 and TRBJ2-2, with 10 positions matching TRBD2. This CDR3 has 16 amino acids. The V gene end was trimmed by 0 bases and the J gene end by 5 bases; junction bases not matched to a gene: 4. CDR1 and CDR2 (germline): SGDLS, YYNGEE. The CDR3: CASSVGVAGGTGELFF. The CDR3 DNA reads TGTGCCAGCAGCGTAGGGGTAGCGGGAGGAACCGGGGAGCTGTTTTTT.

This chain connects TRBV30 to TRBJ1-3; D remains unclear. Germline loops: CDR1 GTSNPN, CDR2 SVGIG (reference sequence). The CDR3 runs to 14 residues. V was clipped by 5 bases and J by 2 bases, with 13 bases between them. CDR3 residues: CAWSATRTGNTIYF. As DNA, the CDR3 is TGTGCCTGGTCAGCGACTCGCACTGGAAACACCATATATTTT.

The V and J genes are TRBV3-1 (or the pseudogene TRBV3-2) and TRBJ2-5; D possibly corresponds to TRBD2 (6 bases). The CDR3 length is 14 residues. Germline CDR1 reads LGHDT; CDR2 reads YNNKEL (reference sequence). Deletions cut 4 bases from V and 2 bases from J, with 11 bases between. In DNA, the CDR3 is TGTGCCAGCAGCCTAATGACTAGGCAAGAGACCCAGTACTTC. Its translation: CASSLMTRQETQYF.

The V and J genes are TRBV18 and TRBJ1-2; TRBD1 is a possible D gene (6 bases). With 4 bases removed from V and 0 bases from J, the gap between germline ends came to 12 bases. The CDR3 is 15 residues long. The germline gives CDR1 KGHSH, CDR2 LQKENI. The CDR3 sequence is CASSQNREPNYGYTF. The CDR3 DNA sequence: TGTGCCAGCTCACAAAACAGGGAACCTAACTATGGCTACACCTTC.

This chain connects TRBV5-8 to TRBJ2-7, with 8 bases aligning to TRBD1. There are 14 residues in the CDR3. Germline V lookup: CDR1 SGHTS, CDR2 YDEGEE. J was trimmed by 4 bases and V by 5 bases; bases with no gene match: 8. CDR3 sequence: CASRHRTGRYEQYF. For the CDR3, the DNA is TGTGCCAGCAGACATCGGACAGGGCGGTACGAGCAGTACTTC.